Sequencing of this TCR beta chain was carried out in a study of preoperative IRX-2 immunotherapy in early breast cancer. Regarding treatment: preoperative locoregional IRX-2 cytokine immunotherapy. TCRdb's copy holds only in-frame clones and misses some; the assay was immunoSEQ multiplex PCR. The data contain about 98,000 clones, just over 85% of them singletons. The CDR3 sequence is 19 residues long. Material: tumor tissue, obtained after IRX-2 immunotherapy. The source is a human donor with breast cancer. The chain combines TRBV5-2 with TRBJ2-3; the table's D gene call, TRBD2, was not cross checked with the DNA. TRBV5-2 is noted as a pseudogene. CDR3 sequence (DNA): TGTGCCAGCAGCCAAGATAGTCCCCTAGCGGGGGGTGGTGGAGATACGCAGTATTTT. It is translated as CASSQDSPLAGGGGDTQYF.